This TCR beta chain stems from a study of cytomegalovirus exposure and HLA in healthy donors. Turning to the study itself: The 90 to 150 validation repertoires were produced on the same platform as the roughly 720 repertoires of the first cohort. This was reported in a later analysis. Study-wide results and limits: Diagnosis of cytomegalovirus status made by the classifier reportedly showed high specificity and sensitivity. In vitro work confirmed that a few CMV-associated chains recognize CMV antigens.

From the approximately 120-subject validation cohort, which was separate from the roughly 670-subject first cohort, the donors were drawn. A word on this clone: What it binds is unknown.

Per germline, CDR1 SGHRS and CDR2 YFSETQ. Trimming shortened V by 2 bases and J by 7 bases, and 19 bases separated the two germline ends. There are 16 residues in the CDR3. Clones were read by immunoSEQ multiplex PCR, and TCRdb kept only the in-frame ones, dropping some. The repertoire consists of about 110,000 clones, with 95% occurring once and the leading ten covering 0.67%. The sample consisted of PBMCs. The sequence was collected from a woman younger than 30 in good health and CMV-seronegative. The genes are TRBV5-1 and TRBJ2-4; D perhaps matches TRBD2 (7 bases). The CDR3 DNA reads as TGCGCCAGCAGCTTAACGAGGGGGGGCGTTTCGAACATTCAGTACTTC. The encoded protein is CASSLTRGGVSNIQYF.